The 32 T cell receptor beta chains presented below share a single source sample, sequenced in a study of blood T cell repertoires in COVID-19. Repertoires were generated with immunoSEQ multiplex PCR, while TCRdb's copy carries only in-frame clones and drops some. This table holds around 150,000 clones, approximately 85% found once. Sequenced sample: PBMCs or T cells enriched from blood (not recorded which). The receptors here all came from a woman in her forties or fifties with acute COVID-19.

The V call is TRBV30, the J call TRBJ1-5; tentative D call: TRBD1 (5 bases). V was shortened by 1 base and J by 5 bases, with 9 bases between the two germline ends. Germline values: CDR1 GTSNPN, CDR2 SVGIG (reference sequence). There are 13 residues in the CDR3. CDR3 in amino acids: CAWSAGGDQPQHF. The CDR3, as DNA: TGTGCCTGGAGTGCCGGGGGGGATCAGCCCCAGCATTTT.

This chain joins TRBV7-3 and TRBJ1-1; tentative D call: TRBD1 (6 bases). Germline V CDR1 and CDR2: SGHTA, FQGTGA. The CDR3 length is 13 residues. Deletions cut 6 bases from V and 0 bases from J, with 8 bases between. The chain's CDR3 is CASRRQVNTEAFF. The CDR3 DNA reads as TGTGCCAGCAGAAGACAGGTGAACACTGAAGCTTTCTTT.

This clone was picked up one time. This chain joins TRBV7-2 and TRBJ1-1; D is unclear. This CDR3 spans 14 amino acids. Germline V gives CDR1 SGHTA, CDR2 FQGNSA. V was pared by 2 bases and J by 1 base, with 8 bases between. CDR3: CASSLMAENTEAFF. The CDR3 DNA reads TGTGCCAGCAGCTTAATGGCAGAGAACACTGAAGCTTTCTTT.

The chain carries TRBV18 and TRBJ1-3; no clear D. The germline CDR1 and CDR2 sequences are KGHSH and LQKENI. V lost 3 bases to trimming and J lost 0 bases, with 9 bases between them. CDR3 length: 15 amino acids. DNA of the CDR3: TGTGCCAGCTCACCGGGCTTGAGCTCTGGAAACACCATATATTTT. Its translation is CASSPGLSSGNTIYF.

This rearrangement joins TRBV19 to TRBJ1-2, with D hard to call. CDR3 length: 15 amino acids. Germline CDR1 is LNHDA and CDR2 is SQIVND (reference sequence). V lost 0 bases, J lost 4 bases, and 12 bases lay in between. The CDR3 spells CASSIDPVAAYGYTF. As DNA, the CDR3 is TGTGCCAGTAGTATAGATCCCGTTGCGGCCTATGGCTACACCTTC.

The chain uses TRBV6-2 or TRBV6-3 and TRBJ2-1; D is unclear. V was shortened by 5 bases and J by 7 bases, with 9 bases between the two germline ends. This CDR3 is built from 12 residues. Germline lookup yields CDR1 MNHEY and CDR2 SVGEGT. This CDR3 reads CASSLQANEQFF. DNA of the CDR3: TGTGCCAGCAGTCTCCAGGCAAATGAGCAGTTCTTC.

V is TRBV6-5 and J is TRBJ1-2; D unresolved. The CDR3 has 14 amino acids. Germline V lookup: CDR1 MNHEY, CDR2 SVGAGI. Between the trimmed V and J ends, which lost 6 bases and 6 bases, there was a span of 17 bases. The CDR3 DNA reads as TGTGCCAGCAGATTGAGAGCTTCAATCCATGGCTACACCTTC. Its translation: CASRLRASIHGYTF.

The rearrangement uses TRBV30 and TRBJ1-2; D gene unclear. Per the germline V gene, CDR1 is GTSNPN and CDR2 is SVGIG (reference sequence). V lost 4 bases and J 4 bases, leaving 13 bases between the germline ends. This CDR3 comprises 13 residues. Here the CDR3 reads CAWMYRRSYGYTF. DNA of the CDR3: TGTGCCTGGATGTACCGACGGAGCTATGGCTACACCTTC.

V and J are TRBV6-6 and TRBJ2-5, with TRBD1 matching over 9 bases. After removal of 10 bases from V and 2 bases from J, the junction contained 11 bases not matched to a gene. CDR1 is MNHNY, CDR2 SVGAGI, per germline (reference sequence). CDR3 size: 15 residues. The CDR3 is CATHWTGERQETQYF. CDR3 bases: TGTGCCACCCATTGGACAGGGGAAAGGCAAGAGACCCAGTACTTC.

The V call is TRBV27, the J call TRBJ2-1; 7 positions agree with TRBD1. The CDR3 spans 16 residues. After removal of 5 bases from V and 4 bases from J, the junction contained 11 bases not matched to a gene. Germline V CDR1 and CDR2: MNHEY, SMNVEV (reference sequence). The CDR3 sequence: CASSDSGTEGYNEQFF. CDR3 nucleotide sequence: TGTGCCAGCAGTGACTCCGGGACAGAGGGTTACAATGAGCAGTTCTTC.

V gene TRBV19 combines with J gene TRBJ1-2; 9 nucleotides agree with TRBD1. Trimming at V came to 6 bases and at J to 5 bases, leaving 7 bases not matched to a gene. CDR3 size: 14 residues. Germline CDR1 reads LNHDA; CDR2 reads SQIVND (reference sequence). CDR3 DNA: TGTGCCAGTAGGGAACAGGGGGCGCCGTATGGCTACACCTTC. Residues: CASREQGAPYGYTF.

The chain links TRBV11-2 to TRBJ1-2, with D maybe TRBD1 (5 bases). The CDR3 spans 16 residues. V was shortened by 0 bases and J by 8 bases, with 19 bases between the two germline ends. In germline, CDR1 is SGHAT, CDR2 FQNNGV. Written as DNA, the CDR3 is TGTGCCAGCAGCTTAGAGGCAGGCGACATCCAGGGCGGCTACACCTTC. As protein: CASSLEAGDIQGGYTF.

This clone occurred once. J is TRBJ1-3 and V is TRBV4-2; 7 nucleotides align to TRBD1. Per germline, CDR1 LGHNA and CDR2 YNFKEQ. This CDR3 has 17 residues. After removal of 0 bases from V and 0 bases from J, the junction contained 5 bases not matched to a gene. The chain's CDR3 is CASSQDRRGLSGNTIYF. The DNA of the CDR3 is TGTGCCAGCAGCCAAGATCGAAGGGGGCTCTCTGGAAACACCATATATTTT.

The chain joins TRBV4-2 to TRBJ1-1; 9 nucleotides match TRBD1. CDR3 length equals 18 residues. Trimming at V came to 4 bases and at J to 0 bases, leaving 12 bases not matched to a gene. Germline V gene data show CDR1 as LGHNA and CDR2 as YNFKEQ. CDR3 in amino acids: CASSPGDRARAMNTEAFF. In DNA form, the CDR3 reads TGTGCCAGCAGCCCGGGGGACAGGGCGAGGGCAATGAACACTGAAGCTTTCTTT.

V and J are TRBV19 and TRBJ2-5; unclear D gene. CDR1 and CDR2 from the germline V gene are LNHDA and SQIVND (reference sequence). V lost 6 bases, J lost 5 bases, and 10 bases lay in between. This CDR3 is built from 12 residues. CDR3 in DNA: TGTGCCAGTAGACAAGCCGGGGAGACCCAGTACTTC. Translation: CASRQAGETQYF.

The rearrangement links TRBV20-1 to TRBJ2-5; 10 bases agree with TRBD2. This CDR3 has 13 amino acids. J gave up 10 bases and V 3 bases, and 8 bases lay outside the gene matches. In germline, CDR1 is DFQATT, CDR2 SNEGSKA (reference sequence). For the CDR3, the DNA is TGCAGTGCTAGTCCGGGACTAGCGATGTTCCAGTACTTC. It codes for CSASPGLAMFQYF.

The V call is TRBV7-2, the J call TRBJ1-2; tentative D call: TRBD1 (5 bases). The V gene lost 1 base and the J gene lost 2 bases, with 11 bases spanning the gap. Germline V gives CDR1 SGHTA, CDR2 FQGNSA. This CDR3 has 15 residues. The CDR3 loop reads CASSLGLSGNYGYTF. The CDR3 nucleotides read TGTGCCAGCAGCTTAGGCCTTTCAGGGAACTATGGCTACACCTTC.

The chain combines TRBV28 with TRBJ2-1; TRBD2 might be the D (7 bases). Germline CDR1 MDHEN, CDR2 SYDVKM. The CDR3 covers 14 residues. V dropped 10 bases and J dropped 3 bases, with 16 bases sitting between them. The CDR3 DNA reads as TGTGCCACCTATGAGGGGGGGGACTACAATGAGCAGTTCTTC. The encoded protein is CATYEGGDYNEQFF.

This rearrangement joins TRBV3-1 (or the pseudogene TRBV3-2) to TRBJ1-6, with D unclear. V shed 0 bases and J shed 7 bases, with 7 bases lying between them. The CDR3 extends over 14 amino acids. CDR1 and CDR2 (germline): LGHDT, YNNKEL (reference sequence). CDR3 residues: CASSQDVENSPLHF. In nucleotides, the CDR3 is TGTGCCAGCAGCCAAGATGTTGAGAATTCACCCCTCCACTTT.

V is TRBV3-1 (or the pseudogene TRBV3-2) and J is TRBJ2-7; tentatively, D is TRBD1 (6 bases). CDR3 size: 12 residues. Germline V lookup: CDR1 LGHDT, CDR2 YNNKEL (reference sequence). V lost 3 bases to trimming and J lost 6 bases, with 9 bases between them. In nucleotides, the CDR3 is TGTGCCAGCAGCCAGTCAGGGGCCGAGCAGTACTTC. Protein product: CASSQSGAEQYF.

V and J are TRBV19 and TRBJ1-1; 8 nucleotides match TRBD1. CDR3 length equals 14 residues. The V segment lost 6 bases and the J segment 4 bases; nucleotides outside the gene matches: 7. From germline, CDR1 is LNHDA and CDR2 SQIVND (reference sequence). The CDR3: CASRQGARGTEAFF. The CDR3 nucleotides are TGTGCCAGTAGGCAGGGGGCTCGAGGCACTGAAGCTTTCTTT.

The V gene is TRBV2, the J gene TRBJ2-1; TRBD2 aligns across 9 bases. CDR1 and CDR2 from the germline V gene are SNHLY and FYNNEI. The V and J ends lost 6 bases and 6 bases, in that order; junction bases with no gene match: 6. The CDR3 totals 14 residues. CDR3 sequence reads: CASSRSGSPNEQFF. As DNA, the CDR3 is TGTGCCAGCAGCCGTAGCGGGAGTCCCAATGAGCAGTTCTTC.

The chain has TRBV7-8 and TRBJ2-5; possibly TRBD2 for D (5 bases). There are 14 residues in the CDR3. Trimming removed 5 bases from V and 9 bases from J, with 19 bases in between. The V gene's germline CDR1 is SGHVS and CDR2 FQNEAQ. CDR3 sequence (DNA): TGTGCCAGCAGCCCTATGACTATAGTCAGGTCCCAGTACTTC. Its translation: CASSPMTIVRSQYF.

This chain uses TRBV19 with TRBJ2-1, with a possible D match to TRBD2 (6 bases). Trimming stripped 3 bases from V and 0 bases from J, with 15 bases between. This CDR3 spans 17 amino acids. The germline gives CDR1 LNHDA, CDR2 SQIVND (reference sequence). For the CDR3, the DNA is TGTGCCAGTAGTATCGGGGGAGTGGGAAGCTCCTACAATGAGCAGTTCTTC. Its protein product is CASSIGGVGSSYNEQFF.

This clone was seen once. This chain joins TRBV13 and TRBJ1-2; the match to TRBD1 covers 7 bases. The germline V gene has CDR1 PRHDT and CDR2 FYEKMQ (reference sequence). The ends lost 4 bases at V and 13 bases at J; junction bases unmatched: 6. The CDR3 has 11 residues. CDR3 residues: CASSSGQVGTF. CDR3 in DNA: TGTGCCAGCAGCTCCGGACAGGTCGGCACCTTC.

This chain links TRBV18 with TRBJ1-2, with 9 bases matching TRBD1. Unmatched junction bases numbered 10, after V lost 3 bases and J lost 8 bases. This CDR3 has 15 residues. Germline CDR1 and CDR2: KGHSH and LQKENI. CDR3: CASSPSTGTGRGYTF. The CDR3 DNA reads as TGTGCCAGCTCACCGTCAACCGGGACAGGGAGAGGCTACACCTTC.

This chain joins TRBV6-6 and TRBJ1-3; 7 bases align to TRBD1. The CDR3 extends over 15 amino acids. Per the germline V gene, CDR1 is MNHNY and CDR2 is SVGAGI (reference sequence). V was pared by 4 bases and J by 8 bases, with 11 bases of the junction left unmatched. The CDR3 DNA sequence: TGTGCCAGCAGTTGGGGGGACAGACGTCCGGACACCATATATTTT. As protein: CASSWGDRRPDTIYF.

The CDR3 coding sequence is TGTGCCAGCAGCCCGGGGACTAGCGGGAGTCTCAATGAGCAGTTCTTC. This sequence encodes CASSPGTSGSLNEQFF. The rearrangement uses TRBV7-6 and TRBJ2-1; the match to TRBD2 covers 14 bases. The CDR3 has 16 amino acids. The germline V gene has CDR1 SGHVS and CDR2 FNYEAQ. With V trimmed by 5 bases and J by 6 bases, 6 bases remained unmatched.

V is TRBV5-8 and J is TRBJ1-4, with TRBD1 matching over 7 bases. Germline V lookup: CDR1 SGHTS, CDR2 YDEGEE. The CDR3 sequence is 15 residues long. Losses at the gene ends were 3 bases for V and 8 bases for J; bases not matched to a gene: 10. In DNA form, the CDR3 reads TGTGCCAGCAGCTCGGACCCCGGGACAGACGAAAAACTGTTTTTT. The encoded protein is CASSSDPGTDEKLFF. Full variable domain (remainder filled in from reference TRBV5-8 and TRBJ1-4): EAGVTQSPTHLIKTRGQQATLRCSPISGHTSVYWYQQALGLGLQFLLWYDEGEERNRGNFPPRFSGRQFPNYSSELNVNALELEDSALYLCASSSDPGTDEKLFFGSGTQLSVL.

The gene calls are TRBV5-1 and TRBJ1-1, with 9 positions matching TRBD1. After removal of 5 bases from V and 2 bases from J, the junction contained 7 bases not matched to a gene. Per germline, CDR1 SGHRS and CDR2 YFSETQ. CDR3 length: 15 residues. The chain's CDR3 is CASSRLGQGNTEAFF. In DNA, the CDR3 is TGCGCCAGCAGTCGTTTGGGACAGGGCAACACTGAAGCTTTCTTT.

This chain connects TRBV30 to TRBJ2-3, with 10 positions matching TRBD2. The germline V gene has CDR1 GTSNPN and CDR2 SVGIG (reference sequence). The CDR3 loop spans 15 amino acids. Trimming cost V 3 bases and J 0 bases; bases outside gene matches: 3. CDR3 nucleotides: TGTGCCTGGAGGCGGACTAGCGGCAGCACAGATACGCAGTATTTT. Translating it yields CAWRRTSGSTDTQYF.

The CDR3 sequence is CASRLGVERAYNEQFF. CDR3 bases: TGTGCCAGCAGGTTGGGGGTCGAGCGGGCCTACAATGAGCAGTTCTTC. The chain uses TRBV7-2 and TRBJ2-1; D is perhaps TRBD2 (6 bases). The CDR3 has 16 amino acids. V lost 6 bases to trimming and J lost 2 bases, with 17 bases between them. CDR1 is SGHTA and CDR2 is FQGNSA in the germline V gene.